The rows below give T cell receptor beta chains drawn from one sample of a study of blood T cell repertoires in COVID-19. Measured with immunoSEQ multiplex PCR; TCRdb has only the in-frame clones, and not every one. Altogether more than 70,000 clones are present, around 90% being singletons, with the ten largest covering 3%. Sequencing was carried out using peripheral blood. The source is a woman aged 50 to 60 with active or convalescent COVID-19. CDR3s include the opening cysteine and the closing phenylalanine or tryptophan. The D gene is left open where the match is weak. For some rows the clone size is stated as once, few or many, or as a class when expanded; others skip it.

J	D	size	V	CDR3	DNA
TRBJ1-2	-	-	TRBV9	CASSDLEGDSNYGYTF	TGTGCCAGCAGTGATCTTGAGGGGGATTCTAACTATGGCTACACCTTC
TRBJ1-6	-	-	TRBV13	CASSLGDNLNSPLHF	TGTGCCAGCAGCTTGGGAGATAACTTAAATTCACCCCTCCACTTT
TRBJ2-1	TRBD2	-	TRBV5-1	CASSLEGLAGWNEQFF	TGCGCCAGCAGCTTGGAAGGGTTAGCGGGGTGGAATGAGCAGTTCTTC
TRBJ2-4	TRBD2	-	TRBV2	CASRALGGVGKNIQYF	TGTGCCAGCAGAGCCTTGGGAGGGGTGGGCAAAAACATTCAGTACTTC
TRBJ1-1	TRBD1	-	TRBV11-2	CASSRQGGVPEAFF	TGTGCCAGCAGCCGACAGGGAGGTGTTCCTGAAGCTTTCTTT
TRBJ1-1	-	-	TRBV19	CASSINWQAPGGTEAFF	TGTGCCAGTAGTATAAACTGGCAGGCGCCGGGAGGCACTGAAGCTTTCTTT
TRBJ2-1	-	-	TRBV5-5	CASSESDMGPNEQFF	TGTGCCAGCAGCGAGTCGGACATGGGTCCGAATGAGCAGTTCTTC
TRBJ1-1	-	-	TRBV27	CASSSAGGWMNTEAFF	TGTGCCAGCAGTTCCGCGGGGGGGTGGATGAACACTGAAGCTTTCTTT
TRBJ2-1	TRBD2	-	TRBV18	CASSLGGAYNEQFF	TGTGCCAGCTCACTGGGGGGGGCCTACAATGAGCAGTTCTTC
TRBJ2-5	TRBD2	-	TRBV7-3	CASSQTSGGARETQYF	TGTGCCAGCAGCCAGACTAGCGGGGGGGCTAGGGAGACCCAGTACTTC
TRBJ1-1	-	-	TRBV11-3	CASSLAQGDKAFF	TGTGCCAGCAGCTTAGCACAGGGTGACAAAGCTTTCTTT
TRBJ1-3	-	-	TRBV11-3	CASSLDLDRLSGNTIYF	TGTGCCAGCAGCTTAGACTTGGACAGACTCTCTGGAAACACCATATATTTT
TRBJ2-1	-	-	TRBV6-6	CASTHRERQNEQFF	TGTGCCAGCACCCATCGAGAGAGGCAGAATGAGCAGTTCTTC
TRBJ1-4	-	-	TRBV13	CASSSRQTDTNEKLFF	TGTGCCAGCAGCTCCCGACAAACAGACACTAATGAAAAACTGTTTTTT
TRBJ2-2	-	once	TRBV4-2	CASSEPGVANTGELFF	TGTGCCAGCAGCGAACCAGGGGTCGCGAACACCGGGGAGCTGTTTTTT